This T cell receptor beta chain was identified in a study of T cell repertoires in cytomegalovirus infection. The overall study: CMV infection and matching HLA type were both indicated by public TCR beta signatures.

Study-level findings and limits: Within the response measured ex vivo, HLA-C-restricted CMV-specific TCR beta clonotypes were dominant.

This clonotype came up a few times. The antigen is unknown. TCRdb passed the reads through MiXCR, listing each CDR3 protein once. Altogether more than 250,000 distinct CDR3 sequences are present, roughly 25% being singletons, with the ten largest covering about an eighth. This CDR3 has 14 residues. Germline V gene data show CDR1 as SGHTA and CDR2 as FQGNSA. With 5 bases removed from V and 5 bases from J, the gap between germline ends came to 13 bases. V usage is TRBV7-2 and J usage is TRBJ2-1; perhaps TRBD1 as D (6 bases). The source is a human donor in good health (CMV status not recorded). Some clones in this sample may be carry-over from other donors' samples. The specimen was cultured PBMCs, collected from culture after CMV antigen stimulation. In DNA form, the CDR3 reads TGTGCCAGCAGCATAGGACAGAACGACAATGAGCAGTTCTTC. This codes for CASSIGQNDNEQFF.